One and the same sample provided the 21 T cell receptor beta chains below, sequenced in a study of T-cell memory formation after mild COVID-19. One entry per CDR3 protein results from TCRdb running MiXCR on the 5' RACE reads. The table shows more than 75,000 distinct CDR3 sequences, with about 14% occurring only once. What was sequenced was PBMCs or a T cell subset sorted from them (not recorded which). The receptors were sampled from an adult woman who had mild COVID-19 (a few samples of this study predate the infection). Cell type and time point are not known.

The gene calls are TRBV4-1 and TRBJ2-5; D call uncertain. The CDR3 spans 15 residues. CDR1 MGHRA and CDR2 YSYEKL come from the germline V gene. V dropped 0 bases and J dropped 2 bases, with 10 bases sitting between them. CDR3 in amino acids: CASSQDLGPQETQYF. DNA for the CDR3: TGCGCCAGCAGCCAAGATCTTGGGCCGCAAGAGACCCAGTACTTC.

The rearrangement joins TRBV12-3 or TRBV12-4 to TRBJ2-7, with D possibly TRBD2 on 6 matching bases. Trimming pared 6 bases from V and 4 bases from J, leaving 16 bases between. The CDR3 runs to 14 residues. The DNA for the CDR3 is TGTGCCAGCAGCCCCCGGGACTTCGAATACGAGCAGTACTTC. The encoded protein is CASSPRDFEYEQYF.

This sequence joins TRBV12-3 or TRBV12-4 and TRBJ2-5, with 14 positions matching TRBD2. V dropped 4 bases and J dropped 2; count of bases not matched to a gene: 6. The CDR3 extends over 17 amino acids. The DNA for the CDR3 is TGTGCCAGCAGTTCCAGACTAGCGGGGGGGAATCAAGAGACCCAGTACTTC. It specifies CASSSRLAGGNQETQYF.

The chain recombines TRBV5-6 with TRBJ1-4; tentatively, D is TRBD1 (5 bases). This CDR3 is built from 14 residues. Trimming pared 0 bases from V and 13 bases from J, leaving 16 bases between. Germline assignment: CDR1 SGHDT and CDR2 YYEEEE. CDR3 loop: CASSLDWGTSGLFF. The CDR3 region has the DNA TGTGCCAGCAGCTTGGATTGGGGGACGAGTGGACTGTTTTTT.

This clonotype occurred a few times. V and J are TRBV20-1 and TRBJ2-3; maybe TRBD2 (6 bases). CDR1 DFQATT and CDR2 SNEGSKA come from the germline V gene (reference sequence). The CDR3 spans 16 residues. V gave up 5 bases and J gave up 1 base, with 19 bases separating them. CDR3: CSAWDIPGLRTDTQYF. The CDR3 DNA sequence: TGCAGTGCTTGGGATATACCGGGACTCCGCACAGATACGCAGTATTTT.

This clonotype has more than one count but fewer than ten. V usage is TRBV5-1 and J usage is TRBJ2-5, with 8 bases matching TRBD2. The CDR3 contains 13 residues. Germline-derived CDR1 and CDR2 are SGHRS and YFSETQ. The trim removed 5 bases at V and 1 base at J, leaving 1 base unmatched. The CDR3 DNA sequence: TGCGCCAGCAGACTAGCGGCCCAAGAGACCCAGTACTTC. It translates to CASRLAAQETQYF.

The V gene is TRBV6-2 or TRBV6-3, the J gene TRBJ2-2; TRBD2 aligns across 8 bases. CDR3 length: 15 amino acids. V trimming: 1 base; J trimming: 7 bases; junction bases outside the gene matches: 5. CDR1 is MNHEY and CDR2 is SVGEGT in the germline V gene. Written as DNA, the CDR3 is TGTGCCAGCAGTTACTTGGGACTAGAGGTCGGGGAGCTGTTTTTT. Translation: CASSYLGLEVGELFF.

The chain employs TRBV7-2 and TRBJ2-3; a possible D gene is TRBD2 (6 bases). CDR1 is SGHTA, CDR2 FQGNSA, per germline. The ends were cut back, 3 bases at V and 2 bases at J, with 6 bases in the middle. This CDR3 is built from 13 residues. CDR3 bases: TGTGCCAGCAGCTTGGACTACACAGATACGCAGTATTTT. Protein sequence: CASSLDYTDTQYF.

The rearrangement joins TRBV11-2 to TRBJ2-7, with D possibly called TRBD1 or TRBD2 (6 bases each). CDR1 is SGHAT and CDR2 is FQNNGV in the germline V gene. The CDR3 length is 14 residues. Trimming pared 5 bases from V and 3 bases from J, leaving 14 bases between. The CDR3 DNA is TGTGCCAGCAGCCCCACCGGGGGCCTCTACGAGCAGTACTTC. Protein sequence: CASSPTGGLYEQYF.

The sample holds many counts of this clonotype. The chain joins TRBV7-2 to TRBJ2-7; 7 nucleotides align to TRBD1. Germline CDR1 and CDR2: SGHTA and FQGNSA. CDR3 length: 14 amino acids. Losses at the gene ends were 3 bases for V and 3 bases for J; bases not matched to a gene: 5. CDR3 residues: CASSFGAGGYEQYF. CDR3 nucleotides: TGTGCCAGCAGCTTTGGGGCAGGGGGCTACGAGCAGTACTTC.

The CDR3: CASSIGMASGQETQYF. DNA for the CDR3: TGTGCCAGTAGTATAGGAATGGCTAGCGGGCAAGAGACCCAGTACTTC. The chain has TRBV19 and TRBJ2-5, with 8 bases matching TRBD2. Unmatched junction bases numbered 6, after V lost 1 base and J lost 2 bases. The CDR3 consists of 16 residues. Germline assignment: CDR1 LNHDA and CDR2 SQIVND (reference sequence).

The J gene is TRBJ2-1, the V gene TRBV11-1, with D perhaps TRBD1 (5 bases). V was trimmed by 0 bases and J by 4 bases, leaving 10 bases between them. This CDR3 comprises 15 residues. CDR1 and CDR2 from the germline V gene are SGHAT and FQDESV (reference sequence). The DNA of the CDR3 is TGTGCCAGCAGCTTAGCGGGGCCTATATACAATGAGCAGTTCTTC. Encoded protein: CASSLAGPIYNEQFF.

CDR3 DNA sequence: TGTGCCAGCAGCCAAGAACAGGGGGCGATCTACGAGCAGTACTTC. This sequence encodes CASSQEQGAIYEQYF. This chain uses TRBV14 with TRBJ2-7; 9 nucleotides agree with TRBD1. Unmatched junction bases numbered 3, after V lost 0 bases and J lost 3 bases. Germline V gene sequence: CDR1 SGHDN, CDR2 FVKESK. The CDR3 length is 15 residues.

This clonotype was seen a handful of times. The rearrangement joins TRBV28 to TRBJ2-4; D might be TRBD2 (6 bases). The CDR3 is made up of 12 amino acids. Germline CDR1 reads MDHEN; CDR2 reads SYDVKM. V lost 3 bases, J lost 7 bases, and 7 bases lay in between. The CDR3 DNA is TGTGCCAGCAGTTTTAGCGGTAACATTCAGTACTTC. This translates into CASSFSGNIQYF. Together with reference TRBV28 and TRBJ2-4, the CDR3 gives the full variable domain: DVKVTQSSRYLVKRTGEKVFLECVQDMDHENMFWYRQDPGLGLRLIYFSYDVKMKEKGDIPEGYSVSREKKERFSLILESASTNQTSMYLCASSFSGNIQYFGAGTRLSVL.

The rearrangement joins TRBV4-1 to TRBJ1-2; a possible D gene is TRBD1 (6 bases). V was shortened by 1 base and J by 5 bases, with 11 bases between the two germline ends. Germline V gene sequence: CDR1 MGHRA, CDR2 YSYEKL. This CDR3 spans 14 amino acids. This CDR3 reads CASSQGQVDYGYTF. The CDR3 nucleotides are TGCGCCAGCAGCCAAGGACAGGTAGATTATGGCTACACCTTC.

A word on this clonotype: Relative to the germline gene, one junction end is altered; a read error may explain this. The chain links TRBV5-5 to TRBJ2-5, with TRBD1 matching 8 bases. The V gene's germline CDR1 is SGHKS and CDR2 YYEKEE (reference sequence). The CDR3 runs to 14 residues. This CDR3 is CASSLGQGQETQCF. CDR3 coding DNA: TGTGCCAGCAGCTTAGGACAGGGCCAAGAGACCCAGTGCTTC.

There are a few counts of this clonotype. The chain has TRBV4-3 and TRBJ2-7, with D possibly TRBD2 on 6 matching bases. This CDR3 has 16 residues. The germline CDR1 and CDR2 sequences are LGHNA and YSLEER. The V and J ends lost 1 base and 4 bases respectively, with 17 bases between them. CDR3 residues: CASSQAQGVGGYEQYF. The CDR3 bases are TGCGCCAGCAGCCAAGCTCAGGGAGTGGGGGGATACGAGCAGTACTTC.

This clonotype came up many times. The chain couples TRBV9 to TRBJ2-7, with 9 bases fitting TRBD2. V dropped 8 bases and J dropped 0; count of bases not matched to a gene: 6. Germline V gives CDR1 SGDLS, CDR2 YYNGEE. The CDR3 loop spans 14 amino acids. CDR3 residues: CASAFSGSSYEQYF. CDR3 nucleotide sequence: TGTGCCAGTGCCTTTAGCGGGAGCTCCTACGAGCAGTACTTC.

This clonotype showed up many times. The gene calls are TRBV5-1 and TRBJ2-5, with a tentative D call TRBD2 (6 bases). CDR3 length equals 14 residues. Trimming took 0 bases from V and 4 from J, leaving 10 bases between them. The germline CDR1 and CDR2 sequences are SGHRS and YFSETQ. The chain's CDR3 is CASSLATGGETQYF. CDR3 bases: TGCGCCAGCAGCTTGGCCACCGGGGGAGAGACCCAGTACTTC.

This clonotype was counted only a few times. CDR3 protein: CSARDSGSGSLQETQYF. CDR3 in DNA: TGCAGTGCTAGAGATAGTGGGTCAGGGTCACTCCAAGAGACCCAGTACTTC. V and J are TRBV20-1 and TRBJ2-5, with a weak D call TRBD1 (5 bases). The CDR3 length is 17 residues. The germline CDR1 and CDR2 sequences are DFQATT and SNEGSKA (reference sequence). The ends were cut back, 0 bases at V and 1 base at J, with 18 bases in the middle.

This clonotype was recorded a few times. The chain is built from TRBV27 and TRBJ2-1; D perhaps matches TRBD1 (5 bases). V lost 1 base to trimming and J lost 6 bases, with 16 bases between them. There are 16 residues in the CDR3. Looked up from germline, CDR1 is MNHEY and CDR2 is SMNVEV (reference sequence). DNA of the CDR3: TGTGCCAGCAGTTTATTTCAGGGATTAGTTTTCAATGAGCAGTTCTTC. Translation: CASSLFQGLVFNEQFF.